This T cell receptor (beta chain) was recorded in a study of shared clonotypes between healthy human individuals. Splitting of each subset's genomic DNA was done evenly across several immunoSEQ plates. Authors' analysis steps: From ImmunoSEQ came sequences covering only the junction and carrying no quality scores, so filtering differed. Produced via immunoSEQ multiplex PCR; TCRdb's table is partial and in-frame only. V, J and clone size are taken as reported in that table, and D and trimming were inferred from the DNA itself. Among 190,000 or so clones listed, approximately 70% were seen once. This CDR3 spans 17 amino acids. From germline, CDR1 is SGHNT and CDR2 YYREEE (reference sequence). Trimming removed 3 bases from V and 5 bases from J; junction bases left unmatched: 12.

The TCR sequence derives from a man aged 25 to 45 in good health. The chain recombines TRBV5-4 with TRBJ2-7, with TRBD2 identical over 12 bases. Sequenced: memory CD4+ T cells sorted from blood. Subset specified: CD45RA-negative fraction. The CDR3 is CASSSILTSGSLDEQYF. DNA of the CDR3: TGTGCCAGCAGCTCGATCTTGACTAGCGGGAGTCTCGACGAGCAGTACTTC.